Listed below are T cell receptor beta chains from one sample, sequenced in a study of blood T cell repertoires in COVID-19. Repertoires were generated with immunoSEQ multiplex PCR, while TCRdb's copy carries only in-frame clones and drops some. The sample contains 65,000 to 90,000 clones, around 80% of which appear only once. Sequenced sample: peripheral blood. All receptors derive from a man older than 75 with active or convalescent COVID-19. CDR3s include the opening cysteine and the closing phenylalanine or tryptophan. A D gene is named only where the DNA matches it firmly. Rows give clone size only sometimes, using once, few, many, or a class for an expanded clone.

v_gene	j_gene	abundance	d_gene	CDR3nt	CDR3aa
TRBV7-2	TRBJ1-2	few	NA	TGTGCCAGCAGCCCTCCCTACAGTTCCCTAAGGGGCTACACCTTC	CASSPPYSSLRGYTF
TRBV5-1	TRBJ2-3	NA	TRBD1	TGCGCCAGCAGCGGCCCGGGACAGGGCACAGATACGCAGTATTTT	CASSGPGQGTDTQYF
TRBV6-2/TRBV6-3	TRBJ2-5	NA	NA	TGTGCCAGCAGTTACTCGCTTTGGCGGGGCGGTGGGACCCAGTACTTC	CASSYSLWRGGGTQYF
TRBV5-1	TRBJ1-2	NA	TRBD1	TGCGCCAGCAATTCAGGGGGTGAAAATGGCTACACCTTC	CASNSGGENGYTF
TRBV6-5	TRBJ1-5	NA	NA	TGTGCCAGCGCAACAGGGCCTCTTGGGCCCCAGCATTTT	CASATGPLGPQHF
TRBV7-2	TRBJ2-7	NA	TRBD2	TGTGCCAGCAGCTTTACTAGCGTTCTGGGGGAGCAGTACTTC	CASSFTSVLGEQYF
TRBV19	TRBJ1-1	NA	NA	TGTGCCAGTAGTACGCCCTCCCCGGGAGCTTTCTTT	CASSTPSPGAFF
TRBV3-1/TRBV3-2	TRBJ2-1	NA	TRBD2	TGTGCCAGCAGCCAGCGGGACTACTCCTACAATGAGCAGTTCTTC	CASSQRDYSYNEQFF
TRBV18	TRBJ1-6	NA	NA	TGTGCCAGCTCACGCTTATCCTTCAGGGTTATTGATAATTCACCCCTCCACTTT	CASSRLSFRVIDNSPLHF
TRBV7-2	TRBJ2-1	NA	NA	TGTGCCAGCAGCTCCGCGGGGACAGTCTCCAATGAGCAGTTCTTC	CASSSAGTVSNEQFF
TRBV2	TRBJ2-3	NA	TRBD2	TGTGCCAGCAATAAGGGGGCGGGAGGGACCGATACGCAGTATTTT	CASNKGAGGTDTQYF
TRBV6-1	TRBJ1-3	NA	NA	TGTGCCAGCAGTGAAGCAGGGGCCTCTGGAAACACCATATATTTT	CASSEAGASGNTIYF
TRBV4-2	TRBJ1-4	once	NA	TGTGCCAGCAGCCACAACAGGAGGGCAACTAATGAAAAACTGTTTTTT	CASSHNRRATNEKLFF
TRBV7-9	TRBJ2-5	NA	TRBD2	TGTGCCAGCAGTCAGCATACCGGGACTACAGAGACCCAGTACTTC	CASSQHTGTTETQYF
TRBV19	TRBJ1-5	NA	NA	TGTGCCAGTAGTTCACAACAGGGATTAGGCCAGCCCCAGCATTTT	CASSSQQGLGQPQHF
TRBV28	TRBJ1-4	NA	NA	TGTGCCAGCATAGAGACAGCGGGTGAAAAACTGTTTTTT	CASIETAGEKLFF
TRBV28	TRBJ2-1	NA	TRBD2	TGTGCCAGCAGCACGAGACTAGCGGACTCCTACAATGAGCAGTTCTTC	CASSTRLADSYNEQFF
TRBV5-8	TRBJ2-3	NA	NA	TGTGCCAGCAGCTTTGGTGGTGGAGGCCCGACAGATACGCAGTATTTT	CASSFGGGGPTDTQYF
TRBV10-3	TRBJ2-7	once	TRBD1	TGTGCCATCAGGGTAGGGACAGGGGGCAATGGGGAGCAGTACTTC	CAIRVGTGGNGEQYF
TRBV6-5	TRBJ2-1	NA	NA	TGTGCCAGCACCAGACAGGCGGGCAATGAGCAGTTCTTC	CASTRQAGNEQFF
TRBV7-9	TRBJ1-2	NA	TRBD1	TGTGCCAGCAGCTTAGGGTGGGACAGAGGGAACTATGGCTACACCTTC	CASSLGWDRGNYGYTF
TRBV7-9	TRBJ1-1	NA	NA	TGTGCCAGCAGCTTAACAGGATCGAACACTGAAGCTTTCTTT	CASSLTGSNTEAFF
TRBV2	TRBJ2-2	NA	TRBD2	TGTGCCAGCAGTGTACTAGCGGGAAGCACCGGGGAGCTGTTTTTT	CASSVLAGSTGELFF
TRBV9	TRBJ2-7	NA	TRBD1	TGTGCCAGCAGCGCCGAAACCGGGACAGGGGTCTACGAGCAGTACTTC	CASSAETGTGVYEQYF
TRBV10-2	TRBJ1-1	once	NA	TGCGCCAGCAGTGAGCCGGCGGCTGGAGCTTTCTTT	CASSEPAAGAFF
TRBV30	TRBJ2-5	NA	TRBD1	TGTGCCTGGAGTGTCCGACAGGGGGCCGGAGAGACCCAGTACTTC	CAWSVRQGAGETQYF